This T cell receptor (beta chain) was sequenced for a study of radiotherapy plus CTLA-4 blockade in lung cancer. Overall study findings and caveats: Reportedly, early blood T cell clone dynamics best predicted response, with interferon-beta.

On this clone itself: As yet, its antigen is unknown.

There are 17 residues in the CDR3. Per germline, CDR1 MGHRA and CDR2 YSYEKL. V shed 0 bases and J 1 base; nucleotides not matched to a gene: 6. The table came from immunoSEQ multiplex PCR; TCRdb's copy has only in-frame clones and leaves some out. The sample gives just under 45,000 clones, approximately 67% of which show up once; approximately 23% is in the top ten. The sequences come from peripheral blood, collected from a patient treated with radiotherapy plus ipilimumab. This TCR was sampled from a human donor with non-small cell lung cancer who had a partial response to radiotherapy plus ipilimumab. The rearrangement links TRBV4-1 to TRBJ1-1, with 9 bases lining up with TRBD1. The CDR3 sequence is CASSQDPLTGGNTEAFF. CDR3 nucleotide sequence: TGCGCCAGCAGCCAAGACCCTTTGACAGGGGGGAACACTGAAGCTTTCTTT.